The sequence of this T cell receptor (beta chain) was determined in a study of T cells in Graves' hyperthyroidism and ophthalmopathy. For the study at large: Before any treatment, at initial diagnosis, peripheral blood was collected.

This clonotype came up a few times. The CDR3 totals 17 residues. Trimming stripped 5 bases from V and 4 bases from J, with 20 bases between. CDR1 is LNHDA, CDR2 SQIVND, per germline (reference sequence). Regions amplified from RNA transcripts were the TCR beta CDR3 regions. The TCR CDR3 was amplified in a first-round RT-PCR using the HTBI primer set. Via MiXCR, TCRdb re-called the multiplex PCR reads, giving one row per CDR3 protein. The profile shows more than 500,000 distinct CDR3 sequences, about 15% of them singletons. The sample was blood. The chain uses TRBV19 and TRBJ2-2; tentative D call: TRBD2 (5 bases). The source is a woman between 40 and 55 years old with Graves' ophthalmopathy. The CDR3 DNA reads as TGTGCCAGTAGTCTCTCCGGAGGCGGTTCTTCCACCGGGGAGCTGTTTTTT. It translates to CASSLSGGGSSTGELFF.